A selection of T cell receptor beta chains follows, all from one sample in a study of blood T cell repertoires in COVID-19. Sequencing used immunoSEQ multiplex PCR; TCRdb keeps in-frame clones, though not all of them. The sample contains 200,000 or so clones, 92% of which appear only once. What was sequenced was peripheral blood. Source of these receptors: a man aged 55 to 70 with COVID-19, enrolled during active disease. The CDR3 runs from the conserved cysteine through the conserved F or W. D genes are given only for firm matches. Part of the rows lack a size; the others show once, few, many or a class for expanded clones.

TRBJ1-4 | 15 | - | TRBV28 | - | TGTGCCAGCAGTTTTGTTAAAGGGGCAAATGAAAAACTGTTTTTT | CASSFVKGANEKLFF
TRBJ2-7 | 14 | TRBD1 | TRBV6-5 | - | TGTGCCAGCAGTTATGAGAGGGGGCTAGGGGAGCAGTACTTC | CASSYERGLGEQYF
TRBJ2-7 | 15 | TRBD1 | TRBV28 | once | TGTGCCAGCAGTTTAGCCGGGACAGGGTCCTACGAGCAGTACTTC | CASSLAGTGSYEQYF
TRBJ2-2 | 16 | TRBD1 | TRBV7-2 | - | TGTGCCAGCAGCTCACAGGGGCAGCTTTCCACCGGGGAGCTGTTTTTT | CASSSQGQLSTGELFF
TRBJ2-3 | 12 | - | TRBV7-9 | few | TGTGCCAGCAGCTCCGGTACAGATACGCAGTATTTT | CASSSGTDTQYF
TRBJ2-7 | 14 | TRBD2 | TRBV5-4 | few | TGTGCCAGCAGCTTGACTAGCGGGAGAAACGAGCAGTACTTC | CASSLTSGRNEQYF
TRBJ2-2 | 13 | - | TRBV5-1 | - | TGCGCCAGCAGCTCAGACAGGCCGGGGGAGCTGTTTTTT | CASSSDRPGELFF
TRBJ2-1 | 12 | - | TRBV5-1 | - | TGCGCCAGCAGCACTCAGGGTAATGAGCAGTTCTTC | CASSTQGNEQFF
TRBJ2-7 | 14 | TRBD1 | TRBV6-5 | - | TGTGCCAGCAGTTGGGACAGGGGAAGCTACGAGCAGTACTTC | CASSWDRGSYEQYF
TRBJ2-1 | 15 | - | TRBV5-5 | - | TGCGCCAGCAGATTAGGGAGGGGGGCCTACAATGAGCAGTTCTTC | CASRLGRGAYNEQFF
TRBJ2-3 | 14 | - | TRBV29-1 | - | TGCAGCGTTGAAGATCAGGCAGGGCGGGATACGCAGTATTTT | CSVEDQAGRDTQYF
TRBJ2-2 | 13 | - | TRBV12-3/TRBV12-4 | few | TGTGCCACTCAAGGAGGGATACCCGGGGAGCTGTTTTTT | CATQGGIPGELFF
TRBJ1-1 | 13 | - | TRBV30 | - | TGTGCCTGGAGTCGGGGGGCAGACACTGAAGCTTTCTTT | CAWSRGADTEAFF
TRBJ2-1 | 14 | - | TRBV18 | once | TGTGCCAGCTCACCTTCGGGGGTATACAATGAGCAGTTCTTC | CASSPSGVYNEQFF
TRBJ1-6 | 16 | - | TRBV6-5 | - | TGTGCCAGCAGTTACGGGCGGGGAATCTATAATTCACCCCTCCACTTT | CASSYGRGIYNSPLHF
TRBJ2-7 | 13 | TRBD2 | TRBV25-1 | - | TGTGCCAGCAGTGAATCGGGGGGCTACGAGCAGTACTTC | CASSESGGYEQYF
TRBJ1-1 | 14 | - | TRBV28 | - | TGTGCCAGCAGCCCTTTAGCGGGGGGCACTGAAGCTTTCTTT | CASSPLAGGTEAFF
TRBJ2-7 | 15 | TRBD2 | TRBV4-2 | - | TGTGCCAGCAGCCAAGGACTAGCGATCGCCTACGAGCAGTACTTC | CASSQGLAIAYEQYF
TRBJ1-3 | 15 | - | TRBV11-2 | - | TGTGCCAGCAGCTTCGAACTTGCCCCTGGAAACACCATATATTTT | CASSFELAPGNTIYF
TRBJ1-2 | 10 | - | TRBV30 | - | TGTGCCTGGAGTGCCGAGTTCTACACCTTC | CAWSAEFYTF
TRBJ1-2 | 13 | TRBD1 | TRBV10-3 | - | TGTGCCATCAGTGGGGACAGGGCTCGTGGCTACACCTTC | CAISGDRARGYTF
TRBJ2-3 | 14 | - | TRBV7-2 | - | TGTGCCAGCAGCCTGCGGGACGGCACAGATACGCAGTATTTT | CASSLRDGTDTQYF
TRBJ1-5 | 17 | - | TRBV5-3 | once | TGTGCCAGAAGCTCAATGGACCCTACGAGGGGCAATCAGCCCCAGCATTTT | CARSSMDPTRGNQPQHF
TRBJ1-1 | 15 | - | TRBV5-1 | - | TGCGCCAGCAGCCCCTCGGGGGGGCAGAACACTGAAGCTTTCTTT | CASSPSGGQNTEAFF
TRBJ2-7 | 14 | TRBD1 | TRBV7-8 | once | TGTGCCAGCAGCTCCGGGGACAGGGATCACGAGCAGTACTTC | CASSSGDRDHEQYF
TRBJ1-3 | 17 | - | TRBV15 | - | TGTGCCACCAGCAGAGACGTCAGGGATTCTTCTGGAAACACCATATATTTT | CATSRDVRDSSGNTIYF
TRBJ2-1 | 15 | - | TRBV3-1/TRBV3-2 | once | TGTGCCAGCAATGTAAGGGGACTTCCCTACAATGAGCAGTTCTTC | CASNVRGLPYNEQFF
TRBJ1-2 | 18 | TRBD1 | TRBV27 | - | TGTGCCAGCAGTCCTACCGGGACAGCTCGCCGAAGTCCCTATGGCTACACCTTC | CASSPTGTARRSPYGYTF
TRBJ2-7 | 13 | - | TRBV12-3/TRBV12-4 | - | TGTGCCAGCAGTTTTTGGCAGGGCCACGAGCAGTACTTC | CASSFWQGHEQYF
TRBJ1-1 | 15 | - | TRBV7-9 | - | TGTGCCAGCAGCTTAAGCCCGTCAATGGACACTGAAGCTTTCTTT | CASSLSPSMDTEAFF
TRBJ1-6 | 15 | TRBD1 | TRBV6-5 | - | TGTGCCAGCAGTTACTACAGGGGGCGCGATTCACCCCTCCACTTT | CASSYYRGRDSPLHF
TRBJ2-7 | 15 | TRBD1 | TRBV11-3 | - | TGTGCCAGCAGCTCCTCCGGGACAGGGGGACACGAGCAGTACTTC | CASSSSGTGGHEQYF
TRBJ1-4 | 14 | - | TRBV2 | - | TGTGCCAGCACACCCCCAGAGGATAATGAAAAACTGTTTTTT | CASTPPEDNEKLFF
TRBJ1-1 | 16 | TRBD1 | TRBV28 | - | TGTGCCAGCAGTTTAATCCCGTCGACAGGGAGGACTGAAGCTTTCTTT | CASSLIPSTGRTEAFF
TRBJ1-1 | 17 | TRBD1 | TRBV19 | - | TGTGCCAGTTTACACACAGGGGGCCGAAGTTCGAACACTGAAGCTTTCTTT | CASLHTGGRSSNTEAFF
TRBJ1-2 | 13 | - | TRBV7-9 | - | TGTGCCAGCAGCGAACAGAGTGCGGGGGGCTACACCTTC | CASSEQSAGGYTF
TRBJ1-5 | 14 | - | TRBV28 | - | TGTGCCAGCAGTTTTCTTACAGGGACCCAGCCCCAGCATTTT | CASSFLTGTQPQHF
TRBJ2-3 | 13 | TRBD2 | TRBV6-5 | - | TGTGCCAGCAGCCTCGGACTAGCAGATACGCAGTATTTT | CASSLGLADTQYF
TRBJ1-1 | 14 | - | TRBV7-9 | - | TGTGCCAGCAGCTTCCAAAACGGGGTCAAGCCAGCTTTCTTT | CASSFQNGVKPAFF
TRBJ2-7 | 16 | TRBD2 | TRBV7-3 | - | TGTGCCAGCAGCTTAATAGCGACTAGCGGTCGCTACGAGCAGTACTTC | CASSLIATSGRYEQYF
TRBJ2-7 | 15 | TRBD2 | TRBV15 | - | TGTGCCACCAGCAGAGCCAGCGGGGGATCCTACGAGCAGTACTTC | CATSRASGGSYEQYF
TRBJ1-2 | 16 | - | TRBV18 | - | TGTGCCAGCTCACCTAGACAGAACCAAGCTAACTATGGCTACACCTTC | CASSPRQNQANYGYTF
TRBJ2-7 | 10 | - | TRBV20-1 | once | TGCAGTGCTCGCCAGTCCGAGCAGTACTTC | CSARQSEQYF
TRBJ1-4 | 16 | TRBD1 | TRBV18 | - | TGTGCCAGCTCACCACAACAGGGGGCAACTAATGAAAAACTGTTTTTT | CASSPQQGATNEKLFF
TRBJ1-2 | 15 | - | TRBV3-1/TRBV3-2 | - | TGTGCCAGCAGCCAAGGGAACAGGGCGCCCTATGGCTACACCTTC | CASSQGNRAPYGYTF
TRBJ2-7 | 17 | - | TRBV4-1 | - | TGCGCCAGCAGCCAAGATCTCGGCGGGGGCATCTCCTACGAGCAGTACTTC | CASSQDLGGGISYEQYF
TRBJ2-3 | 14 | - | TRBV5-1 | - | TGCGCCAGCAGCTTGGGGCAGTTCACAGATACGCAGTATTTT | CASSLGQFTDTQYF
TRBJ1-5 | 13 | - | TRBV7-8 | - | TGTGCCAGCAGCCGACGGACTGATCAGCCCCAGCATTTT | CASSRRTDQPQHF
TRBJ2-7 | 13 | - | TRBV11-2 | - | TGTGCCAGCAGCTTACACAGACCCTACGAGCAGTACTTC | CASSLHRPYEQYF
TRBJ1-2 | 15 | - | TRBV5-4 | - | TGTGCCAGCAGCTTGGAGGCCGGGGTGAGCTATGGCTACACCTTC | CASSLEAGVSYGYTF
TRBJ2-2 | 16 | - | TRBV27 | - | TGTGCCAGCAGTTTTTTCACTAGCCCGTCTGGCGGGGAGCTGTTTTTT | CASSFFTSPSGGELFF
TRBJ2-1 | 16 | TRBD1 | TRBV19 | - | TGTGCCAGTAGTGTCTACCGGGACAGGGGTTTCAATGAGCAGTTCTTC | CASSVYRDRGFNEQFF
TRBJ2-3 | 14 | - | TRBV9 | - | TGTGCCAGCAGCGGAGGGGGGGCGGCAGATACGCAGTATTTT | CASSGGGAADTQYF
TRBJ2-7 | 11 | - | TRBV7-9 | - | TGTGCCAGCAGCTTAGGGCAAGAGCAGTACTTC | CASSLGQEQYF
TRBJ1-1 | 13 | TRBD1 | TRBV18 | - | TGTGCCAGCTCACCAGGGGACAGCCTTATTGCTTTCTTT | CASSPGDSLIAFF